These 9 T cell receptor beta chains were sequenced from one sample in a study of blood T cells in healthy people across ages. Through a sample-barcoded 5' primer and a J-beta primer mix, a second PCR was run for about 6 to 12 cycles. TCRdb re-analysed the 5' RACE reads in MiXCR, keeping a single row per CDR3 protein. The data contain around 690,000 distinct CDR3 sequences, around 54% of them singletons. Sequences were obtained from blood. These receptors were collected from a man between 60 and 75 years old in good health.

This clonotype has ten or more counts. The rearrangement uses TRBV28 and TRBJ1-2; D is unresolved. Trimming shortened V by 2 bases and J by 5 bases, and 12 bases separated the two germline ends. Germline lookup yields CDR1 MDHEN and CDR2 SYDVKM. This CDR3 spans 14 amino acids. The CDR3 is CASSLGADWYGYTF. CDR3 in DNA: TGTGCCAGCAGTTTAGGAGCAGATTGGTATGGCTACACCTTC.

This chain uses TRBV20-1 with TRBJ2-4, with D maybe TRBD2 (5 bases). Germline V CDR1 and CDR2: DFQATT, SNEGSKA (reference sequence). Deletions cut 6 bases from V and 5 bases from J, with 14 bases between. This CDR3 has 13 residues. CDR3 protein: CSAPRAGENIQYF. CDR3 in DNA: TGCAGTGCCCCGAGGGCCGGCGAAAACATTCAGTACTTC.

This chain uses TRBV7-2 with TRBJ2-7; 7 bases are shared with TRBD2. CDR1 is SGHTA, CDR2 FQGNSA, per germline. The CDR3 is 14 amino acids. V gave up 5 bases and J gave up 3 bases; unmatched junction bases: 7. The CDR3: CASSPWAGDYEQYF. The CDR3 DNA reads TGTGCCAGCAGCCCGTGGGCGGGGGACTACGAGCAGTACTTC. Full variable domain (outside the CDR3, taken from reference TRBV7-2 and TRBJ2-7): GAGVSQSPSNKVTEKGKDVELRCDPISGHTALYWYRQSLGQGLEFLIYFQGNSAPDKSGLPSDRFSAERTGGSVSTLTIQRTQQEDSAVYLCASSPWAGDYEQYFGPGTRLTVT.

V usage is TRBV10-3 and J usage is TRBJ2-7; no clear D gene. Trimming left V 3 bases short and J 0 bases short, with 9 bases between. The germline V gene has CDR1 ENHRY and CDR2 SYGVKD. This CDR3 comprises 14 residues. The CDR3 sequence is CAISDGTASYEQYF. The CDR3 DNA sequence: TGTGCCATCAGTGACGGTACAGCCTCCTACGAGCAGTACTTC.

There are a few counts of this clonotype. J is TRBJ2-1 and V is TRBV11-2; D remains ambiguous. Germline loops: CDR1 SGHAT, CDR2 FQNNGV. Trimming left V 6 bases short and J 1 base short, with 13 bases between. The CDR3 runs to 15 residues. The CDR3 DNA is TGTGCCAGCAGGGTTGGCCGGATTTCCTACAATGAGCAGTTCTTC. This sequence encodes CASRVGRISYNEQFF. The entire variable domain, with the rest obtained from reference TRBV11-2 and TRBJ2-1, is as follows: EAGVAQSPRYKIIEKRQSVAFWCNPISGHATLYWYQQILGQGPKLLIQFQNNGVVDDSQLPKDRFSAERLKGVDSTLKIQPAKLEDSAVYLCASRVGRISYNEQFFGPGTRLTVL.

The rearrangement uses TRBV29-1 and TRBJ2-3; weak D call: TRBD2 (6 bases). Germline assignment: CDR1 SQVTM and CDR2 ANQGSEA. This CDR3 is 12 amino acids long. V gave up 7 bases and J gave up 2 bases, with 10 bases separating them. The CDR3 loop is CSASGLTDTQYF. CDR3 coding DNA: TGCAGCGCAAGCGGGCTCACAGATACGCAGTATTTT.

The chain has TRBV6-2 or TRBV6-3 and TRBJ2-1, with D possibly matching TRBD2 (6 bases). CDR1 and CDR2 (germline): MNHEY, SVGEGT. This CDR3 region has 16 residues. The V and J ends lost 2 bases and 2 bases respectively, with 13 bases between them. The CDR3 loop is CASSYLWRGPYNEQFF. In DNA form, the CDR3 reads TGTGCCAGCAGTTACCTCTGGCGGGGACCCTACAATGAGCAGTTCTTC.

The V gene is TRBV18, the J gene TRBJ2-1, with 9 positions matching TRBD2. From germline, CDR1 is KGHSH and CDR2 LQKENI. This CDR3 is 16 amino acids long. After removal of 0 bases from V and 6 bases from J, the junction contained 6 bases not matched to a gene. CDR3 loop: CASSPPGRAGGNEQFF. Written as DNA, the CDR3 is TGTGCCAGCTCACCACCGGGACGAGCGGGGGGCAATGAGCAGTTCTTC.

The chain employs TRBV3-1 and TRBJ2-1; D remains unclear. This CDR3 has 12 residues. The V end was cut by 5 bases, the J end by 7 bases, with 9 bases between. Germline CDR1 LGHDT, CDR2 YNNKEL (reference sequence). CDR3 amino acids: CASSYLVNEQFF. The CDR3 DNA follows: TGTGCCAGCAGCTACCTAGTGAATGAGCAGTTCTTC.